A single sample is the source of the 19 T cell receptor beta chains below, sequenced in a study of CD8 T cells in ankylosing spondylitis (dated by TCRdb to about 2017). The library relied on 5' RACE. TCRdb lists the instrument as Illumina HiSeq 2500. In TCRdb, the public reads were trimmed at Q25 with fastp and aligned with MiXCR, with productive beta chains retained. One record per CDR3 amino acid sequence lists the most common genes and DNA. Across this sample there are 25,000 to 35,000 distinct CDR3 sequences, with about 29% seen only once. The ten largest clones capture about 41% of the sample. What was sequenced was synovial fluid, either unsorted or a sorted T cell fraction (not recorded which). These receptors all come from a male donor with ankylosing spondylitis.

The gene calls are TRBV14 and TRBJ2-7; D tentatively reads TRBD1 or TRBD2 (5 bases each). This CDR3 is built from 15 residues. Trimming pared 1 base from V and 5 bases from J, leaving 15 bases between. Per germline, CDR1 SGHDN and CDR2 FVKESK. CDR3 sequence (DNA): TGTGCCAGCAGCCAAGCTCGGATTAGGGACCACGAGCAGTACTTC. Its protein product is CASSQARIRDHEQYF.

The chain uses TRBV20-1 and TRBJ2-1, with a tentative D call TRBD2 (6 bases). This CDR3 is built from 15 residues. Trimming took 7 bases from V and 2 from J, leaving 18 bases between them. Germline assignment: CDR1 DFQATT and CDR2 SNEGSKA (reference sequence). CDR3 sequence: CSGGDGGVTYNEQFF. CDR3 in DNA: TGCAGTGGCGGTGACGGCGGGGTAACCTACAATGAGCAGTTCTTC.

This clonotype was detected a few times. Written as DNA, the CDR3 is TGCGCCAGCAGCTGGGGGACAGGTCGATACAACAATGAGCAGTTCTTC. It yields the protein CASSWGTGRYNNEQFF. V gene TRBV5-1 combines with J gene TRBJ2-1, with 8 bases lining up with TRBD1. CDR3 length equals 16 residues. Unmatched junction bases numbered 10, after V lost 3 bases and J lost 5 bases. The germline V gene encodes CDR1 SGHRS and CDR2 YFSETQ.

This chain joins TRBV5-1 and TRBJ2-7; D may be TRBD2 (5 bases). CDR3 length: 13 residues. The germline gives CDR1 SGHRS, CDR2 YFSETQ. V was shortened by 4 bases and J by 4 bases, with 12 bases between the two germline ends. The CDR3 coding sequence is TGCGCCAGCAGCGATAGCGACCTATACGAGCAGTACTTC. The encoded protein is CASSDSDLYEQYF.

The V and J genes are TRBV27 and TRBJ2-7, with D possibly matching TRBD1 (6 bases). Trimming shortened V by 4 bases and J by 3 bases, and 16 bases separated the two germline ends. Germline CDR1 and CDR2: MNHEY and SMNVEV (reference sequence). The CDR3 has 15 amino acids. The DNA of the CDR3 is TGTGCCAGCAGTTCAACCGGGACAAACTTCTACGAGCAGTACTTC. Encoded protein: CASSSTGTNFYEQYF.

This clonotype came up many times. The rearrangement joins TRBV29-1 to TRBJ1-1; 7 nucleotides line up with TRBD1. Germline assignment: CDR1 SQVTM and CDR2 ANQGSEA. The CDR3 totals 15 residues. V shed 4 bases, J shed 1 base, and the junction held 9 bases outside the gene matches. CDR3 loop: CSVAGQGGPNTEAFF. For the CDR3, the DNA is TGCAGCGTTGCTGGGCAGGGGGGCCCGAACACTGAAGCTTTCTTT.

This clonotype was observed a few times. The CDR3 DNA follows: TGTGCCACCAGTGATTTAGCTACTAGCGGGAACCACACAGATACGCAGTATTTT. Its protein is CATSDLATSGNHTDTQYF. J is TRBJ2-3 and V is TRBV24-1; 10 bases align to TRBD2. This CDR3 contains 18 residues. With V trimmed by 1 base and J by 2 bases, 8 bases remained unmatched. CDR1 is KGHDR, CDR2 SFDVKD, per germline.

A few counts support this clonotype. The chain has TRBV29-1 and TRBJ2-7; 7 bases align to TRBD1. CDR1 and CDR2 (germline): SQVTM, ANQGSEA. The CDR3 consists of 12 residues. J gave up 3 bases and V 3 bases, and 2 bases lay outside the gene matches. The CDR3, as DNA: TGCAGCGTTGAGGACAGGTACTACGAGCAGTACGTC. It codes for CSVEDRYYEQYV.

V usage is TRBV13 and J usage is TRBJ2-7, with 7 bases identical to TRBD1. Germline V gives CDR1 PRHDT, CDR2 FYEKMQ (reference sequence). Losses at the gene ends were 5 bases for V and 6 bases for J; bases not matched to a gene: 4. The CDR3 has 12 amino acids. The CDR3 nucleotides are TGTGCCAGCAGCCCCGACAGGGTCGAGCAGTACTTC. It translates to CASSPDRVEQYF.

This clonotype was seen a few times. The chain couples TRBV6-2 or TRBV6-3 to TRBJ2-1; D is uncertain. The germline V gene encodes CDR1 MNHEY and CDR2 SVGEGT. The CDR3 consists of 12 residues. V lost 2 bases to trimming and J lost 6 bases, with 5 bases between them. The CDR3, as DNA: TGTGCCAGCAGTTACCCGGGCAATGAGCAGTTCTTC. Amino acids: CASSYPGNEQFF.

The CDR3 loop reads CASTSDRSPETQYF. The CDR3 coding sequence is TGTGCCAGCACTTCGGACAGGTCCCCCGAGACCCAGTACTTC. V and J are TRBV12-3 or TRBV12-4 and TRBJ2-5; TRBD1 matches at 7 bases. This CDR3 has 14 residues. J lost 5 bases, V lost 7 bases, and 10 bases had no gene match.

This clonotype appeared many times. CDR3 DNA sequence: TGCGCCAGCAGCTCCAGGGGAGCTAACTATGGCTACACCTTC. Translated: CASSSRGANYGYTF. V gene TRBV5-1 combines with J gene TRBJ1-2; D might be TRBD1 (6 bases). From germline, CDR1 is SGHRS and CDR2 YFSETQ. The CDR3 sequence is 14 residues long. The ends were cut back, 3 bases at V and 0 bases at J, with 9 bases in the middle. The full variable domain, with the rest looked up from reference TRBV5-1 and TRBJ1-2, is KAGVTQTPRYLIKTRGQQVTLSCSPISGHRSVSWYQQTPGQGLQFLFEYFSETQRNKGNFPGRFSGRQFSNSRSEMNVSTLELGDSALYLCASSSRGANYGYTFGSGTRLTVV.

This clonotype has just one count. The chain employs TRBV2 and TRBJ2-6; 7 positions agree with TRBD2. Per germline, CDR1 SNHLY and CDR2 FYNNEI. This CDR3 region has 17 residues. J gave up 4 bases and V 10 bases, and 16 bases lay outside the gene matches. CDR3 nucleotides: TGTGCCACCCAAGGACTAGTGACGGCGTACGGGGCCAACGTCCTGACTTTC. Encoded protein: CATQGLVTAYGANVLTF.

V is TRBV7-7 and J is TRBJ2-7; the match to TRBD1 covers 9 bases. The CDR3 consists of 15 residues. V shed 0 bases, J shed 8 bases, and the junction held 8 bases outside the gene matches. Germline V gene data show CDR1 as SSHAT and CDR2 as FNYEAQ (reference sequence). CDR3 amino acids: CASSLASGQGGKQYF. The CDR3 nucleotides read TGTGCCAGCAGCTTAGCTTCGGGACAGGGCGGTAAGCAGTACTTC.

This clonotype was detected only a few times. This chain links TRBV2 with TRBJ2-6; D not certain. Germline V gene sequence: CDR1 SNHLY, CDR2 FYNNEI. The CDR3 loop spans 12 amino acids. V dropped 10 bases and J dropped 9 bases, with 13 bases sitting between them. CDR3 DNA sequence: TGTGCCACCGTATCCGACCGCAACGTCCTGACTTTC. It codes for CATVSDRNVLTF.

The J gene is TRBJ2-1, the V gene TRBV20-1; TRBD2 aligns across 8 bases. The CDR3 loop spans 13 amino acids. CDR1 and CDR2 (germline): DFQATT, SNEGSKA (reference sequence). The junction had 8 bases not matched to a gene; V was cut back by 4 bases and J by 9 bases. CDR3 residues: CSANERESSEQFF. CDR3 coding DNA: TGCAGTGCTAATGAGCGGGAGTCAAGTGAGCAGTTCTTC.

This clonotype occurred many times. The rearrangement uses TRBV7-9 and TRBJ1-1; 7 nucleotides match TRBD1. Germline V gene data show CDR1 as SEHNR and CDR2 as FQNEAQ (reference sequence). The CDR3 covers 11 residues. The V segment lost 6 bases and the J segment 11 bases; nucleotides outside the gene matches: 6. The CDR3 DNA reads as TGTGCCAGCAGATCAGGGGGAGAGGCTTTCTTT. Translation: CASRSGGEAFF.

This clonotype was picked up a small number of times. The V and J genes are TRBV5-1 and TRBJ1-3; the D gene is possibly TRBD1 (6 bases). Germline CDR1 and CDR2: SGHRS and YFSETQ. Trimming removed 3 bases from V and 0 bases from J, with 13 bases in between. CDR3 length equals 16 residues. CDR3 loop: CASSWVGGLSGNTIYF. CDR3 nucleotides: TGCGCCAGCAGCTGGGTCGGGGGCCTCTCTGGAAACACCATATATTTT.

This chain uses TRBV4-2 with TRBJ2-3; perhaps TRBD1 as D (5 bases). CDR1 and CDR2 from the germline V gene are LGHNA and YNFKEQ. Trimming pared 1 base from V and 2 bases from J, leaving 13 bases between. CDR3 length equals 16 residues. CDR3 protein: CASSQGSRVFTDTQYF. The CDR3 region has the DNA TGTGCCAGCAGCCAAGGAAGCAGGGTCTTCACAGATACGCAGTATTTT.